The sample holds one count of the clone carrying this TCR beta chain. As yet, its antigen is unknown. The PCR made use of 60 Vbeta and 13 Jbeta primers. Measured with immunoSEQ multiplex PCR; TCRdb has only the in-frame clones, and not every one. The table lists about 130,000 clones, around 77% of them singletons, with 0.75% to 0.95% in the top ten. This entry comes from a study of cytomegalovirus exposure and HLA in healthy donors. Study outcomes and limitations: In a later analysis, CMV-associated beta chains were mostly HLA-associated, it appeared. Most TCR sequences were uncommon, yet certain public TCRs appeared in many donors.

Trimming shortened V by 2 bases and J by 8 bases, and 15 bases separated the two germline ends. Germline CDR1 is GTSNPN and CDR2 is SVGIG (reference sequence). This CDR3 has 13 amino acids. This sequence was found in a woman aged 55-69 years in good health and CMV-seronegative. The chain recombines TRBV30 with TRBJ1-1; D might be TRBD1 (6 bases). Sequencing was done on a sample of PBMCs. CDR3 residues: CAWSQGRAREAFF. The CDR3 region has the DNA TGTGCCTGGAGTCAGGGGCGCGCGAGGGAAGCTTTCTTT. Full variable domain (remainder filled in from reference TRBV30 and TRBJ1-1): SQTIHQWPATLVQPVGSPLSLECTVEGTSNPNLYWYRQAAGRGLQLLFYSVGIGQISSEVPQNLSASRPQDRQFILSSKKLLLSDSGFYLCAWSQGRAREAFFGQGTRLTVV.